This is a list of T cell receptor beta chains from one sample in a study of blood T cell repertoires in COVID-19. Method: immunoSEQ multiplex PCR; TCRdb's copy keeps in-frame clones and lacks some. The sample yields around 210,000 clones, 60% to 85% seen once. The sequenced sample was peripheral blood. The receptors here all came from a woman aged 65 to 85 with acute or convalescent COVID-19. Each CDR3 is given with its conserved first and last residue. A D gene is named only where the DNA matches it firmly. Clone size, where shown, is once, few, many, or a class for clones that have expanded.

TGTGCCAGCAGCGTAGAGGACGGGGGGGAGACCCAGTACTTC	CASSVEDGGETQYF	TRBD2	TRBV9	TRBJ2-5	.
TGTGCCAGCAGCTCAAGTGGAGGGCCGGTGGATACGCAGTATTTT	CASSSSGGPVDTQYF	.	TRBV11-2	TRBJ2-3	.
TGTGCCAGCAGTTACTCCGGGACAGAACCAGGCTACACCTTC	CASSYSGTEPGYTF	TRBD1	TRBV6-6	TRBJ1-2	many
TGCGCCAGCAGCTTGGAAGGTGGGCAGAGCACTGAAGCTTTCTTT	CASSLEGGQSTEAFF	.	TRBV5-1	TRBJ1-1	.
TGCGCCAGCAGCCCAGTGAGCCTGGCGGCAGATACGCAGTATTTT	CASSPVSLAADTQYF	.	TRBV5-1	TRBJ2-3	.
TGTGCCAGCAGTTTAGTACGGTCCGTCTCCTATAATTCACCCCTCCACTTT	CASSLVRSVSYNSPLHF	.	TRBV28	TRBJ1-6	once
TGTGCCAGCAGTCAGGTCATGAACACTGAAGCTTTCTTT	CASSQVMNTEAFF	.	TRBV3-1/TRBV3-2	TRBJ1-1	.
TGTGCCAGCAGTGAGCCCTCTCTGGGGACAGGGAACTACGAGCAGTACTTC	CASSEPSLGTGNYEQYF	TRBD1	TRBV6-1	TRBJ2-7	.
TGTGCCAGCAGCGTAGGCCTAGCGGAGCCCTACGAGCAGTACTTC	CASSVGLAEPYEQYF	TRBD2	TRBV9	TRBJ2-7	.
TGTGCCAGCAGCCGGGGGGCAGCCCTAGGCTACACCTTC	CASSRGAALGYTF	.	TRBV5-4	TRBJ1-2	.
TGTGCCAGTAGTCTGCTGCGACAGGGACCGAACACTGAAGCTTTCTTT	CASSLLRQGPNTEAFF	TRBD1	TRBV19	TRBJ1-1	.
TGCGCCAGCAGCTTTTTACTAGCGGGAGCGGAAGATACGCAGTATTTT	CASSFLLAGAEDTQYF	TRBD2	TRBV4-1	TRBJ2-3	.
TGTGCCAGCTCACCGGAGCGGGAGACCCAGTACTTC	CASSPERETQYF	.	TRBV18	TRBJ2-5	.
TGTGCCAGCAGCGTGCAGGGGATGAGGGCTGAAGCTTTCTTT	CASSVQGMRAEAFF	.	TRBV7-2	TRBJ1-1	.
TGTGCCAGCAGCCCCAGGACCATGAAGACTAACAATGAGCAGTTCTTC	CASSPRTMKTNNEQFF	.	TRBV11-1	TRBJ2-1	.
TGTGCCAGCAGCCCCCCGGGTGCCAAAAACATTCAGTACTTC	CASSPPGAKNIQYF	.	TRBV28	TRBJ2-4	.
TGTGCCAGCAGCCACCCAATAGTCCTTTCGCCGAATCAGCCCCAGCATTTT	CASSHPIVLSPNQPQHF	.	TRBV27	TRBJ1-5	.
TGTGCCAGCAGTTACCCGGGGGCAACTAATGAAAAACTGTTTTTT	CASSYPGATNEKLFF	.	TRBV6-5	TRBJ1-4	.
TGTGCCAGCATCCGGGCTGGGGCGAACTATGGCTACACCTTC	CASIRAGANYGYTF	.	TRBV14	TRBJ1-2	.
TGTGCCAGCAGGCCGGGACAGGGGGCAACTAATGAAAAACTGTTTTTT	CASRPGQGATNEKLFF	TRBD1	TRBV2	TRBJ1-4	few
TGTGCCAGCAGCCACGGCAGGGGCCTCCACTTT	CASSHGRGLHF	.	TRBV3-1/TRBV3-2	TRBJ1-6	.
TGTGCCAGCAGTACTCAGGGAGGGACTGAAGCTTTCTTT	CASSTQGGTEAFF	.	TRBV6-4	TRBJ1-1	few
TGTGCCAGCAGCGACGGTCTTAAGGAGACCCAGTACTTC	CASSDGLKETQYF	.	TRBV9	TRBJ2-5	.
TGTGCCAGCAGGCGGACAGGCGGCTACGAGCAGTACTTC	CASRRTGGYEQYF	TRBD1	TRBV6-5	TRBJ2-7	.
TGCGCCAGCAGCCAAGCTGGACTTAATTCACCCCTCCACTTT	CASSQAGLNSPLHF	.	TRBV4-1	TRBJ1-6	many
TGTGCCATCAGTGAGTTAGGGGTTAACTATGGCTACACCTTC	CAISELGVNYGYTF	.	TRBV10-3	TRBJ1-2	few
TGTGCCAGCAGTTACCAGAAGAACACTGAAGCTTTCTTT	CASSYQKNTEAFF	.	TRBV6-6	TRBJ1-1	few
TGTGCCAGTAGTATCAACAGCCAAGAGACCCAGTACTTC	CASSINSQETQYF	.	TRBV19	TRBJ2-5	.
TGTGCCAGCACAGGACAGCAATACACTGAAGCTTTCTTT	CASTGQQYTEAFF	.	TRBV28	TRBJ1-1	once
TGCGCCAGCAGCACGGGACAGGGGGCCGCCGGGGAGCTGTTTTTT	CASSTGQGAAGELFF	TRBD1	TRBV5-1	TRBJ2-2	.
TGCAGCGTTGGCGGGACTTTGAACACCGGGGAGCTGTTTTTT	CSVGGTLNTGELFF	.	TRBV29-1	TRBJ2-2	.
TGTGCCAGCAGCATTAGACTAGCGTACGATGAGCAGTTCTTC	CASSIRLAYDEQFF	TRBD2	TRBV3-1/TRBV3-2	TRBJ2-1	.
TGTGCCAGCAGCGAGACAGGGGGCTGGGTATCCTATAATTCACCCCTCCACTTT	CASSETGGWVSYNSPLHF	TRBD1	TRBV9	TRBJ1-6	.
TGCGCCAGCAGCTTGGGAGACTCCGGAGGGGAGCTGTTTTTT	CASSLGDSGGELFF	.	TRBV5-1	TRBJ2-2	few
TGTGCCAGCAGTCTCGGGACAGGGGGCACCGGGGAGCTGTTTTTT	CASSLGTGGTGELFF	TRBD1	TRBV27	TRBJ2-2	.
TGTGCCAGCAGTGAACAAGCGGGAGAGGGCGAGCAGTACTTC	CASSEQAGEGEQYF	TRBD2	TRBV6-1	TRBJ2-7	once
TGTGCCAGCAGTGTTTCACAGTTCTCCACTGAAGCTTTCTTT	CASSVSQFSTEAFF	.	TRBV2	TRBJ1-1	few
TGTGCCAGCAGCGGTCCGGGACTAGCGGGAAGTTACAATGAGCAGTTCTTC	CASSGPGLAGSYNEQFF	TRBD2	TRBV9	TRBJ2-1	once
TGCAGTGCTAGTAGGGAGACGGGAGGGGAGCAGTACTTC	CSASRETGGEQYF	TRBD2	TRBV20-1	TRBJ2-7	.
TGTGCTAGTGGACTTATGACACCTGGAAACACCATATATTTT	CASGLMTPGNTIYF	.	TRBV12-5	TRBJ1-3	.
TGTGCCAGTAGGTCTGCTAGCGGGAGTGCTACAGATACGCAGTATTTT	CASRSASGSATDTQYF	TRBD2	TRBV19	TRBJ2-3	once
TGTGCCAGCAGCTTTGACGGGGGGTACACCGGGGAGCTGTTTTTT	CASSFDGGYTGELFF	TRBD2	TRBV5-6	TRBJ2-2	.
TGTGCCAGCTCAGGGGAGATCGGGGGGGCCAACGTCCTGACTTTC	CASSGEIGGANVLTF	.	TRBV18	TRBJ2-6	once
TGTGCCAGCAACCCAGTTGGAGGCTATAATTCACCCCTCCACTTT	CASNPVGGYNSPLHF	.	TRBV28	TRBJ1-6	.
TGTGCCAGCAGTCCCCACTTTGGGCTAAGTTCTTTCTTT	CASSPHFGLSSFF	.	TRBV27	TRBJ1-1	.
TGTGCCAGTAGTACCCGACGACTAGCGGGAGGAGTAGATACGCAGTATTTT	CASSTRRLAGGVDTQYF	TRBD2	TRBV19	TRBJ2-3	few
TGTGCCAGCAGCCATGGGGCCCCAGATACGCAGTATTTT	CASSHGAPDTQYF	.	TRBV3-1/TRBV3-2	TRBJ2-3	.
TGTGCCATCAGTGATCCCAGGAGGCCGGAGACCCAGTACTTC	CAISDPRRPETQYF	.	TRBV10-3	TRBJ2-5	.
TGTGCCAGCAGTTTATTCTCTAGCGGGAGAGACGAGCAGTACTTC	CASSLFSSGRDEQYF	TRBD2	TRBV28	TRBJ2-7	.
TGTGCCAGCACCCCGTGGGGGCTAGAAGATACGCAGTATTTT	CASTPWGLEDTQYF	.	TRBV28	TRBJ2-3	.
TGTGCCAGCAGTGACCGGACAGGGTTATCCGAGCAGTACTTC	CASSDRTGLSEQYF	TRBD1	TRBV25-1	TRBJ2-7	.
TGTGCCAGCAGCAAACCCCGAGCCCGAGACCGGGACATAGTCAATCAGCCCCAGCATTTT	CASSKPRARDRDIVNQPQHF	.	TRBV21-1	TRBJ1-5	.
TGTGCCAGCAGCTTGAAGGGAGGGGACCAATCTGGAAACACCATATATTTT	CASSLKGGDQSGNTIYF	.	TRBV7-2	TRBJ1-3	.
TGCGCCAGCAGCTTGGGACAGGGGGGGTTCAATGAGCAGTTCTTC	CASSLGQGGFNEQFF	TRBD1	TRBV5-1	TRBJ2-1	.
TGTGCCAGCAGACTAGCGGGATTTAACACCGGGGAGCTGTTTTTT	CASRLAGFNTGELFF	TRBD2	TRBV6-6	TRBJ2-2	.
TGTGCCAGCAGTTCTAACACTGGACAGGGGAATTTCGGAAACACCATATATTTT	CASSSNTGQGNFGNTIYF	TRBD1	TRBV5-5	TRBJ1-3	.
TGTGCCAGCAGTTTGGAGGGACGGCCGGGGGAAAAACTGTTTTTT	CASSLEGRPGEKLFF	.	TRBV27	TRBJ1-4	.
TGCGCCAGCAGCTTGGGTGGGACAGGACAGCCCCAGCATTTT	CASSLGGTGQPQHF	TRBD1	TRBV5-1	TRBJ1-5	few
TGTGCCAGCTCACGACAAGAGAACCAGCCCCAGCATTTT	CASSRQENQPQHF	.	TRBV18	TRBJ1-5	.
TGTGCCAGCAGCTTGGGCCCAGGGGATAGGACTGAAGCTTTCTTT	CASSLGPGDRTEAFF	.	TRBV5-5	TRBJ1-1	few